This T cell receptor (beta chain) is from a study of T cell repertoires in cytomegalovirus infection. Background on the study: Matching HLA type and CMV infection were both indicated by public TCR beta signatures. Study results and limitations: The response measured ex vivo was dominated by TCR beta clonotypes (HLA-C-restricted and CMV-specific). Cumulative frequency (of public TCR beta family members) identified carriers of CMV plus the relevant HLA.

TCRdb itself ran the reads through MiXCR, one entry per CDR3 protein. The sample lists about 310,000 distinct CDR3 sequences, 15% to 20% occurring once. As regards this clonotype: Its antigen is as yet unknown.

V lost 0 bases to trimming and J lost 16 bases, with 19 bases between them. The CDR3 covers 13 residues. Germline values: CDR1 DFQATT, CDR2 SNEGSKA (reference sequence). The V and J genes are TRBV20-1 and TRBJ2-4; a weak D match, TRBD2 (6 bases). This receptor was obtained from a human donor in good health (CMV status not recorded). Some clones in this sample may be carry-over from other donors' samples. Sequencing was done on a sample of PBMCs. The CDR3 bases are TGCAGTGCTAGAGAGGGAGGTCTGTTAGCTGAATACTTC. Translation gives CSAREGGLLAEYF.